The sequence of this T cell receptor beta chain was determined in a study of cytomegalovirus exposure and HLA in healthy donors. As for this clone: The target antigen is unknown.

Both 60 Vbeta primers and 13 Jbeta primers went into the PCR. The method was immunoSEQ multiplex PCR; TCRdb's version includes in-frame clones alone and lacks a portion of them. This table has 110,000 or so clones, under 85% appearing once. General study points: A link between a missense DCLRE1C variant and TCR beta V- and J-gene trimming emerged from a later analysis. In an earlier analysis, about 87% or about 30%: the productive usage of most TCR beta V segments.

Trimming took off 1 base at V and 1 base at J, with 7 bases between the two ends. CDR1 and CDR2 (germline): LGHNA, YSLEER. The CDR3 covers 14 residues. The source material was PBMCs. This TCR came from a man between 25 and 39 years old in good health and CMV-seronegative. The chain employs TRBV4-3 and TRBJ1-1, with D uncertain. CDR3 residues: CASSQALRNTEAFF. The CDR3 region has the DNA TGCGCCAGCAGCCAAGCGCTGCGGAACACTGAAGCTTTCTTT.